Listed here are 20 T cell receptor beta chains from one sample, sequenced in a study of post-analysis software for immune sequencing data. Study findings and constraints: Higher frequency in patients than in controls was seen for roughly five TRBV segments, with TRBV5-6, TRBV5-1 and TRBV20-1 among them.

The library was made from cDNA and included unique molecular identifiers. One entry per CDR3 protein, called by TCRdb with MiXCR from the PCR reads. The sample has more than 500,000 distinct CDR3 sequences, 34% seen once. Their specific antigens are unknown. The material sequenced was blood. The receptors were gathered from a girl aged 2-17 years with multiple sclerosis.

The chain couples TRBV20-1 to TRBJ1-5, with D tentatively TRBD1 (5 bases). The CDR3 has 12 amino acids. Trimming stripped 2 bases from V and 7 bases from J, with 9 bases between. Germline CDR1 and CDR2: DFQATT and SNEGSKA (reference sequence). The CDR3 region is CSARQGLQPQHF. CDR3 nucleotide sequence: TGCAGTGCTAGACAGGGTTTGCAGCCCCAGCATTTT.

This clonotype was detected only a few times. V usage is TRBV5-1 and J usage is TRBJ2-1; 9 bases agree with TRBD1. Looked up from germline, CDR1 is SGHRS and CDR2 is YFSETQ. The V gene end was trimmed by 4 bases and the J gene end by 4 bases; junction bases not matched to a gene: 6. This CDR3 spans 15 amino acids. In DNA form, the CDR3 reads TGCGCCAGCAGCCATCGGGACAGGGCTTACAATGAGCAGTTCTTC. Translation: CASSHRDRAYNEQFF.

V usage is TRBV4-2 and J usage is TRBJ1-2; D call uncertain. This CDR3 has 13 amino acids. Germline values: CDR1 LGHNA, CDR2 YNFKEQ. The V gene lost 5 bases and the J gene lost 4 bases, with 11 bases spanning the gap. Here the CDR3 DNA reads TGTGCCAGCAGCAAGGACGGTAGCTATGGCTACACCTTC. Translating it yields CASSKDGSYGYTF.

The chain uses TRBV12-3 or TRBV12-4 and TRBJ1-6; D not certain. Trimming cost V 5 bases and J 5 bases, with 7 bases left between them. CDR3 length: 13 residues. The CDR3 is CASSRKDNSPLHF. CDR3 nucleotides: TGTGCCAGCAGTCGTAAGGATAATTCACCCCTCCACTTT.

The V call is TRBV4-1, the J call TRBJ1-4; D uncertain. Germline loops: CDR1 MGHRA, CDR2 YSYEKL. The length of the CDR3 is 16 residues. Trimming took off 4 bases at V and 0 bases at J, with 12 bases between the two ends. The CDR3 DNA follows: TGCGCCAGCAGCCCTGGGCCCGGCGCAACTAATGAAAAACTGTTTTTT. It codes for CASSPGPGATNEKLFF.

The J gene is TRBJ1-2, the V gene TRBV2, with D unresolved. Trimming cost V 7 bases and J 2 bases, with 14 bases left between them. This CDR3 spans 14 amino acids. CDR1 and CDR2 (germline): SNHLY, FYNNEI. CDR3 sequence reads: CASTPILSNYGYTF. CDR3 nucleotides: TGTGCCAGCACCCCCATCCTGAGCAACTATGGCTACACCTTC. The whole variable domain, filled in from reference TRBV2 and TRBJ1-2, reads EPEVTQTPSHQVTQMGQEVILRCVPISNHLYFYWYRQILGQKVEFLVSFYNNEISEKSEIFDDQFSVERPDGSNFTLKIRSTKLEDSAMYFCASTPILSNYGYTFGSGTRLTVV.

The chain employs TRBV6-5 and TRBJ1-2; a weak D match, TRBD1 (6 bases). CDR1 MNHEY and CDR2 SVGAGI come from the germline V gene. Trimming took 3 bases from V and 4 from J, leaving 15 bases between them. The CDR3 spans 15 residues. The CDR3 DNA reads as TGTGCCAGCAGTTATGGGGGGGCATTCCTCTATGGCTACACCTTC. Its protein is CASSYGGAFLYGYTF.

Worth noting for this clonotype: At one boundary the junction diverges from the germline segment, which might be a read error. The chain has TRBV27 and TRBJ2-5, with D possibly being TRBD1 (6 bases). CDR1 and CDR2 (germline): MNHEY, SMNVEV (reference sequence). The CDR3 is 13 residues long. This CDR3 reads CASSLSQGYEQCF. The DNA for the CDR3 is TGTGCCAGCAGTTTATCACAGGGCTACGAGCAGTGCTTC.

The chain is built from TRBV2 and TRBJ2-7, with D tentatively TRBD1 (5 bases). The CDR3 is 15 amino acids. The V and J ends lost 8 bases and 0 bases respectively, with 17 bases between them. Looked up from germline, CDR1 is SNHLY and CDR2 is FYNNEI. CDR3 nucleotides: TGTGCCAGCCACCTAGGGGCCGACAGCTCCTACGAGCAGTACTTC. As protein: CASHLGADSSYEQYF.

The chain has TRBV29-1 and TRBJ2-7; D remains unclear. Between the trimmed V and J ends, which lost 4 bases and 2 bases, there was a span of 12 bases. The CDR3 is 13 residues long. Germline CDR1 is SQVTM and CDR2 is ANQGSEA. The CDR3 DNA reads as TGCAGCGTTGTATTATTGGGTACCTACGAGCAGTACTTC. Protein sequence: CSVVLLGTYEQYF.

The chain recombines TRBV20-1 with TRBJ2-1; tentatively, D is TRBD2 (7 bases). Germline lookup yields CDR1 DFQATT and CDR2 SNEGSKA (reference sequence). The CDR3 covers 15 residues. V lost 0 bases, J lost 6 bases, and 15 bases lay in between. CDR3 nucleotide sequence: TGCAGTGCTAGAGATTGGAGGGGGGGCCCCAATGAGCAGTTCTTC. Translated: CSARDWRGGPNEQFF.

A few counts support this clonotype. CDR3 nucleotide sequence: TGTGCCAGCAGCCCACAGGGGGTCGAGCAGTACTTC. This codes for CASSPQGVEQYF. The gene calls are TRBV7-9 and TRBJ2-7; TRBD1 matches at 8 bases. CDR1 and CDR2 (germline): SEHNR, FQNEAQ (reference sequence). Trimming removed 5 bases from V and 6 bases from J; junction bases left unmatched: 3. The CDR3 contains 12 residues.

The CDR3 sequence is CASSPGTVAPGGVLTF. Here the CDR3 DNA reads TGTGCCAGCAGCCCTGGGACAGTAGCTCCGGGGGGCGTCCTGACTTTC. The chain employs TRBV12-3 or TRBV12-4 and TRBJ2-6; either TRBD1 or TRBD2 may fit D (7 bases each). The CDR3 is made up of 16 amino acids. The germline V and J ends were trimmed by 6 bases and 12 bases, with 24 bases remaining between them.

This clonotype was recorded at least ten times. The DNA of the CDR3 is TGTGCCATCAAAGGGACTAGCGCAGACGAGCAGTACTTC. Translation gives CAIKGTSADEQYF. The chain employs TRBV10-3 and TRBJ2-7; 10 bases fit TRBD2. Looked up from germline, CDR1 is ENHRY and CDR2 is SYGVKD. The CDR3 runs to 13 residues. J lost 5 bases, V lost 7 bases, and 5 bases had no gene match.

This clonotype was picked up a small number of times. The rearrangement uses TRBV12-3 or TRBV12-4 and TRBJ2-5; either TRBD1 or TRBD2 may fit D (5 bases each). The ends were cut back, 3 bases at V and 8 bases at J, with 16 bases in the middle. The length of the CDR3 is 14 residues. The CDR3 coding sequence is TGTGCCAGCAGTTTCGCAGGGCTGGGGGACACCCAGTACTTC. It codes for CASSFAGLGDTQYF.

The chain carries TRBV9 and TRBJ2-3, with D perhaps given as TRBD1 or TRBD2 (5 bases each). With 2 bases removed from V and 0 bases from J, the gap between germline ends came to 7 bases. Germline CDR1 and CDR2: SGDLS and YYNGEE. The CDR3 consists of 14 residues. The DNA of the CDR3 is TGTGCCAGCAGCGTGGGACGTAGCACAGATACGCAGTATTTT. This translates into CASSVGRSTDTQYF.

The chain carries TRBV12-3 or TRBV12-4 and TRBJ1-1; 7 nucleotides align to TRBD1. The CDR3 is 16 amino acids. After removal of 0 bases from V and 3 bases from J, the junction contained 7 bases not matched to a gene. CDR3 protein: CASSLAETGLDTEAFF. CDR3 in DNA: TGTGCCAGCAGTTTAGCGGAGACAGGGCTGGACACTGAAGCTTTCTTT.

V usage is TRBV12-3 or TRBV12-4 and J usage is TRBJ2-2; TRBD2 matches at 10 bases. This CDR3 region has 16 residues. J was trimmed by 0 bases and V by 3 bases; bases with no gene match: 1. In DNA, the CDR3 is TGTGCCAGCAGTTTCCTAGCGGGGGCGAACACCGGGGAGCTGTTTTTT. Protein: CASSFLAGANTGELFF.

The chain recombines TRBV9 with TRBJ1-2; D perhaps matches TRBD1 (5 bases). This CDR3 spans 15 amino acids. Trimming cost V 0 bases and J 6 bases, with 15 bases left between them. The germline V gene has CDR1 SGDLS and CDR2 YYNGEE. In DNA, the CDR3 is TGTGCCAGCAGCGTAGAGGGGAGAGGGGAGAATGGCTACACCTTC. It is translated as CASSVEGRGENGYTF.

In its sample, this clonotype was seen many times. The V gene is TRBV11-2, the J gene TRBJ1-2; D remains ambiguous. The CDR3 is made up of 13 amino acids. From germline, CDR1 is SGHAT and CDR2 FQNNGV. Trimming cost V 0 bases and J 2 bases, with 4 bases left between them. CDR3 bases: TGTGCCAGCAGCTTAGACGGGAACTATGGCTACACCTTC. The encoded protein is CASSLDGNYGYTF.